Ten or more counts support the clone carrying this T cell receptor (beta chain). Its specificity is not known. The source of the sample is a study of Graves' ophthalmopathy and Graves' hyperthyroidism. The overall study: There was a collection of peripheral blood at initial diagnosis, before any treatment. Findings and caveats of the study: Most expanded clonotypes from thyroid (those above 0.001 frequency) were also found in blood. Ophthalmopathy progression was predicted by the model at about 70% sensitivity and roughly 72% specificity.

Amplifying from RNA transcripts, the study obtained TCR beta CDR3 regions. First-round RT-PCR relied on HTBI primers, and a second-round multiplex PCR came next. TCRdb redid the calling of the multiplex PCR reads with MiXCR, one entry per CDR3 protein. Counted here are approximately 210,000 distinct CDR3 sequences, less than 30% occurring once; the ten biggest clones make up approximately 9.6%. This CDR3 spans 11 amino acids. Between the trimmed V and J ends, which lost 7 bases and 3 bases, there was a span of 6 bases. CDR1 is MNHEY, CDR2 SMNVEV, per germline (reference sequence). Other autoimmune diseases, uncontrolled infections, pregnancy and lactation each led to patient exclusion.

This receptor was identified in a man aged 50 to 59 with Graves' ophthalmopathy. What was sequenced was peripheral blood. V gene TRBV27 combines with J gene TRBJ2-5; D uncertain. CDR3 residues: CASKMEETQYF. CDR3 nucleotide sequence: TGTGCCAGCAAGATGGAAGAGACCCAGTACTTC.